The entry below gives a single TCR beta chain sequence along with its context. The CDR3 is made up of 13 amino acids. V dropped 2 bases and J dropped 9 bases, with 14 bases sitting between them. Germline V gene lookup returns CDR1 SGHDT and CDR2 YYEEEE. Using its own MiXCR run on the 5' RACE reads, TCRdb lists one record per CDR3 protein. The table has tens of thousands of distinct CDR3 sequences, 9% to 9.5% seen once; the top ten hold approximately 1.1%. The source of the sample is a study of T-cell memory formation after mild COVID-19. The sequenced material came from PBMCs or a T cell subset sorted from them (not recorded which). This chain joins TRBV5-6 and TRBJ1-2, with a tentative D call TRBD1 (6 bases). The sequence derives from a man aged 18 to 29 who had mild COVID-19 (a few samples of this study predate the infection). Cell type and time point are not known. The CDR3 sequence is CASSLHRARSYTF. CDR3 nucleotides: TGTGCCAGCAGCTTACACAGGGCAAGAAGCTACACCTTC.